These 30 T cell receptor beta chains were sequenced from one sample in a study of T cell repertoires in cytomegalovirus infection. TCRdb reprocessed the reads with MiXCR, giving one entry per CDR3 protein. Among about 770,000 distinct CDR3 sequences, 25% to 35% were seen once, and the ten largest hold around 14%. What these receptors recognize is not known. Material: cultured CD8+ T cells from PBMCs, obtained from culture after CMV antigen stimulation. These receptors were obtained from a human donor in good health (CMV status not recorded). Some clones in this sample may be carry-over from other donors' samples.

The table lists this clonotype with a count of one. The chain recombines TRBV2 with TRBJ1-5; no clear D gene. The CDR3 is 17 residues long. V lost 5 bases and J lost 6, with 23 bases in between. CDR1 SNHLY and CDR2 FYNNEI come from the germline V gene. CDR3 loop: CASSPPMRPAGSQPQHF. The CDR3 DNA reads as TGTGCCAGCAGTCCCCCCATGAGGCCGGCCGGCAGTCAGCCCCAGCATTTT.

This chain connects TRBV18 to TRBJ2-1; 9 bases agree with TRBD1. Germline V CDR1 and CDR2: KGHSH, LQKENI. V lost 3 bases and J lost 7; bases outside the gene matches: 7. The CDR3 loop spans 15 amino acids. Written as DNA, the CDR3 is TGTGCCAGCTCACCGCGGGACAGGGAGACAAATGAGCAGTTCTTC. It is translated as CASSPRDRETNEQFF.

This clonotype has only a few counts. The V call is TRBV6-1, the J call TRBJ2-5; TRBD1 aligns across 9 bases. Germline assignment: CDR1 MNHNS and CDR2 SASEGT. V was clipped by 4 bases and J by 4 bases; unmatched bases: 7. This CDR3 is built from 15 residues. The CDR3 reads CASSVGTGLGETQYF. For the CDR3, the DNA is TGTGCCAGCAGTGTTGGGACAGGGCTGGGAGAGACCCAGTACTTC.

Written as DNA, the CDR3 is TGTGCCAGCAGCTCGGGACAGGGGATGATCTACGAGCAGTACGTC. Protein product: CASSSGQGMIYEQYV. The chain has TRBV7-9 and TRBJ2-7; 10 bases are a match to TRBD1. From germline, CDR1 is SEHNR and CDR2 FQNEAQ (reference sequence). CDR3 length: 15 amino acids. The junction had 6 bases not matched to a gene; V was cut back by 4 bases and J by 3 bases.

This clonotype was seen repeatedly, ten times or more. The gene calls are TRBV6-1 and TRBJ2-7; 8 positions match TRBD1. The CDR3 is made up of 14 amino acids. J lost 5 bases, V lost 1 base, and 4 bases had no gene match. Germline assignment: CDR1 MNHNS and CDR2 SASEGT. CDR3 coding DNA: TGTGCCAGCAGTGAAGGAGGGACAGGCAACGAGCAGTACGTC. This encodes CASSEGGTGNEQYV.

This clonotype turned up a few times. V and J are TRBV7-9 and TRBJ1-2; a possible D gene is TRBD1 (5 bases). V lost 2 bases to trimming and J lost 4 bases, with 17 bases between them. The CDR3 is 16 amino acids. From germline, CDR1 is SEHNR and CDR2 FQNEAQ (reference sequence). DNA for the CDR3: TGTGCCAGCAGCTTATCGCTCTCCAGGGACGGCTATGGCTACACCTTC. Its translation is CASSLSLSRDGYGYTF.

About this clonotype itself: One end of the junction does not line up with germline, which may come from a read error. CDR3 region: CASSSPAEQETQYF. The CDR3 nucleotides are TGTGCCAGCAGCTCCCCGGCGGAACAAGAGACCCAGTACTTC. The chain joins TRBV5-3 to TRBJ2-5; D not certain. TRBV5-3 is assigned to the ORF class and has an uncertain function. The CDR3 covers 14 residues.

The chain recombines TRBV9 with TRBJ1-3, with TRBD1 as a possible D gene (6 bases). The germline CDR1 and CDR2 sequences are SGDLS and YYNGEE. CDR3 length: 13 residues. Trimming took off 5 bases at V and 4 bases at J, with 10 bases between the two ends. The CDR3 coding sequence is TGTGCCAGCAGAGGGGGGGCGGGAAACACCATATATTTT. Residues: CASRGGAGNTIYF.

This chain connects TRBV10-3 to TRBJ2-6; D possibly corresponds to TRBD1 (5 bases). Per the germline V gene, CDR1 is ENHRY and CDR2 is SYGVKD. Trimming removed 6 bases from V and 0 bases from J, with 9 bases in between. The CDR3 length is 15 residues. CDR3 coding DNA: TGTGCCATCAGGACAGTTTTCTCTGGGGCCAACGTCCTGACTTTC. Its translation is CAIRTVFSGANVLTF.

CDR3 nucleotides: TGTGCCAGCATGGGGACAGAGAGCTCTGGAAACACCATATATTTT. Protein product: CASMGTESSGNTIYF. This rearrangement joins TRBV7-9 to TRBJ1-3; 7 bases align to TRBD1. V lost 7 bases and J lost 0; bases outside the gene matches: 6. The CDR3 is 15 residues long. CDR1 is SEHNR and CDR2 is FQNEAQ in the germline V gene (reference sequence).

This clonotype was recorded many times. The V and J genes are TRBV7-9 and TRBJ1-2; D may be TRBD1 (6 bases). There are 22 residues in the CDR3. Trimming took off 6 bases at V and 4 bases at J, with 39 bases between the two ends. Germline CDR1 reads SEHNR; CDR2 reads FQNEAQ (reference sequence). DNA for the CDR3: TGTGCCAGCAGTACAACTGTATACCGCCGCCGGGACAACGACGATCCGGGCTATGGCTACACCTTC. It specifies CASSTTVYRRRDNDDPGYGYTF.

This clonotype was found a few times. The chain links TRBV12-3 or TRBV12-4 to TRBJ1-3; D is uncertain. The CDR3 covers 15 residues. V lost 1 base, J lost 0 bases, and 7 bases lay in between. The DNA for the CDR3 is TGTGCCAGCAGTTTAGACGCGACCTCTGGAAACACCATATATTTT. Amino acids: CASSLDATSGNTIYF.

The rearrangement links TRBV6-5 to TRBJ2-5; D is possibly TRBD2 (5 bases). The V end lost 1 base, the J end lost 5 bases, and 11 bases lay between the germline ends. The CDR3 length is 14 residues. CDR1 MNHEY and CDR2 SVGAGI come from the germline V gene. For the CDR3, the DNA is TGTGCCAGCAGTTACTTGGAGGTCGGGGAGACCCAGTACTTC. Its protein product is CASSYLEVGETQYF.

This clonotype was seen a handful of times. CDR3 sequence: CSVDGTGGNNQPQHF. CDR3 nucleotide sequence: TGCAGCGTTGATGGGACAGGGGGCAACAATCAGCCCCAGCATTTT. The V call is TRBV29-1, the J call TRBJ1-5; 12 bases map to TRBD1. The CDR3 extends over 15 amino acids. J gave up 3 bases and V 3 bases, and 3 bases lay outside the gene matches. The germline gives CDR1 SQVTM, CDR2 ANQGSEA.

This clonotype was counted only a few times. The chain carries TRBV15 and TRBJ1-3; D is undetermined. Trimming removed 9 bases at V and 3 bases at J, with 6 bases between. The CDR3 spans 11 residues. CDR1 is LNHNV and CDR2 is YYDKDF in the germline V gene (reference sequence). CDR3 DNA: TGTGCCACAGGAGTTGGAAACACCATATATTTT. Translating it yields CATGVGNTIYF.

This rearrangement joins TRBV28 to TRBJ2-5; D call uncertain. Germline assignment: CDR1 MDHEN and CDR2 SYDVKM. Trimming left V 4 bases short and J 5 bases short, with 8 bases between. The CDR3 totals 12 residues. The CDR3 protein is CASSSPAETQYF. The DNA for the CDR3 is TGTGCCAGCAGTTCACCTGCCGAGACCCAGTACTTC.

Of note for this clonotype: An end of the junction does not agree with germline; a read error may underlie this. V usage is TRBV9 and J usage is TRBJ2-1; 11 bases fit TRBD2. This CDR3 is 17 amino acids long. Germline CDR1 reads SGDLS; CDR2 reads YYNGEE. CDR3 region: CATSVATSGGSYNEQFF. The CDR3 bases are TGTGCCACCAGCGTAGCCACTAGCGGGGGCTCCTACAATGAGCAGTTCTTC.

In this sample, this clonotype turned up a few times. The chain joins TRBV5-1 to TRBJ2-3; TRBD2 aligns across 8 bases. This CDR3 has 21 amino acids. The V and J ends lost 2 bases and 0 bases, in that order; junction bases with no gene match: 20. Germline V gene sequence: CDR1 SGHRS, CDR2 YFSETQ. CDR3 nucleotides: TGCGCCAGCAGCTTTCCAAATTTTTCCGGGACTAGAAGCGCTAGCACAGATACGCAGTATTTT. It is translated as CASSFPNFSGTRSASTDTQYF.

This chain joins TRBV7-9 and TRBJ2-4; 8 bases line up with TRBD1. V shed 6 bases, J shed 4 bases, and the junction held 11 bases outside the gene matches. Germline CDR1 and CDR2: SEHNR and FQNEAQ (reference sequence). This CDR3 is 16 amino acids long. The CDR3 spells CASRGRTGSRKNIQYF. DNA for the CDR3: TGTGCCAGCAGAGGAAGGACAGGGTCGAGGAAAAACATTCAGTACTTC.

A few counts support this clonotype. V usage is TRBV6-5 and J usage is TRBJ1-2, with 7 bases lining up with TRBD1. With 0 bases clipped from V and 3 bases from J, the junction kept 4 bases outside the gene matches. The CDR3 extends over 15 amino acids. Germline assignment: CDR1 MNHEY and CDR2 SVGAGI. CDR3 sequence: CASSYSRGGDYGYTF. CDR3 DNA: TGTGCCAGCAGTTACTCGAGAGGGGGCGACTATGGCTACACCTTC.

This chain links TRBV6-5 with TRBJ2-2; no clear D gene. The V gene's germline CDR1 is MNHEY and CDR2 SVGAGI. Between the trimmed V and J ends, which lost 9 bases and 0 bases, there was a span of 11 bases. This CDR3 region has 14 residues. The CDR3 DNA is TGTGCCAGTTACAGATTCGCGAACACCGGGGAGCTGTTTTTT. It specifies CASYRFANTGELFF.

There are a few counts of this clonotype. V is TRBV27 and J is TRBJ2-5; the D gene is possibly TRBD1 (8 bases). The CDR3 loop spans 15 amino acids. V dropped 11 bases and J dropped 2 bases, with 21 bases sitting between them. CDR1 is MNHEY and CDR2 is SMNVEV in the germline V gene (reference sequence). In DNA form, the CDR3 reads TGTGCCCTCATCCACAGGGGGGGGCCGCAAGAGACCCAGTACTTC. Translated, it gives CALIHRGGPQETQYF.

The chain uses TRBV6-8 and TRBJ2-1; D is unclear. The CDR3 contains 14 residues. V dropped 2 bases and J dropped 6 bases, with 11 bases sitting between them. CDR1 and CDR2 from the germline V gene are MNHGY and SAAAGT. CDR3 amino acids: CASSYLGLPNEQFF. Here the CDR3 DNA reads TGTGCCAGCAGTTACCTCGGCCTCCCCAATGAGCAGTTCTTC.

V usage is TRBV6-2 or TRBV6-3 and J usage is TRBJ2-7; D might be TRBD1 (6 bases). The CDR3 covers 15 residues. Germline CDR1 reads MNHEY; CDR2 reads SVGEGT. V lost 2 bases and J lost 3, with 14 bases in between. The CDR3 reads CASSYTGITGYEQYV. The DNA for the CDR3 is TGTGCCAGCAGTTACACAGGGATTACGGGCTACGAGCAGTACGTC.

This chain uses TRBV19 with TRBJ1-1, with D perhaps matching TRBD1 (5 bases). V gave up 7 bases and J gave up 4 bases, with 19 bases separating them. Germline V gives CDR1 LNHDA, CDR2 SQIVND (reference sequence). There are 15 residues in the CDR3. The CDR3 DNA reads as TGTGCCAGTACCATCGGCTCGCAGGGAGGCACTGAAGCTTTCTTT. It translates to CASTIGSQGGTEAFF.

The chain carries TRBV7-9 and TRBJ1-1; 12 nucleotides match TRBD1. Germline loops: CDR1 SEHNR, CDR2 FQNEAQ (reference sequence). After removal of 5 bases from V and 1 base from J, the junction contained 8 bases not matched to a gene. The CDR3 totals 17 residues. The CDR3 bases are TGTGCCAGCAGCACCCGGGACAGGGGGCCCTCGAACACTGAAGCTTTCTTT. Translating it yields CASSTRDRGPSNTEAFF.

Only a few counts were recorded for this clonotype. The chain joins TRBV19 to TRBJ2-2; D may be TRBD1 or TRBD2 (5 bases each). CDR1 and CDR2 from the germline V gene are LNHDA and SQIVND (reference sequence). This CDR3 spans 14 amino acids. V was shortened by 6 bases and J by 3 bases, with 11 bases between the two germline ends. In DNA form, the CDR3 reads TGTGCCAGTAGCAGGGACGCCTACACCGGGGAGCTGTTTTTT. It yields the protein CASSRDAYTGELFF. Combining the CDR3 with reference TRBV19 and TRBJ2-2 gives the whole variable domain DGGITQSPKYLFRKEGQNVTLSCEQNLNHDAMYWYRQDPGQGLRLIYYSQIVNDFQKGDIAEGYSVSREKKESFPLTVTSAQKNPTAFYLCASSRDAYTGELFFGEGSRLTVL.

With respect to this clonotype: A much larger clone lies one base from this, so it may be a read error. The chain carries TRBV7-2 and TRBJ2-3; the D is unclear. Germline CDR1 SGHTA, CDR2 FQGNSA. The CDR3 has 16 residues. The CDR3 loop reads CASGLVVGPITDTQYF. The DNA for the CDR3 is TGTGCCAGCGGCTTAGTCGTAGGACCGATCACAGATACGCAGTATTTT.

Comments on this clonotype: A clone one base away is much larger, so this may be a read error. This chain links TRBV6-6 with TRBJ1-1; tentative D call: TRBD1 (6 bases). In germline, CDR1 is MNHNY, CDR2 SVGAGI (reference sequence). V was clipped by 6 bases and J by 0 bases, with 11 bases between them. This CDR3 comprises 14 residues. CDR3 nucleotides: TGTGCCAGCAGAACGGGACAACTGAACACTGAAGCTTTCTTT. It yields the protein CASRTGQLNTEAFF.

Concerning this clonotype itself: A much more abundant neighbour one base away suggests this may be a read error. This chain connects TRBV7-2 to TRBJ2-3; D remains unclear. Deletions cut 5 bases from V and 8 bases from J, with 11 bases between. This CDR3 comprises 12 residues. Germline V gene sequence: CDR1 SGHTA, CDR2 FQGNSA. This CDR3 is CASSPQVGTQYF. CDR3 DNA: TGTGCCAGCAGCCCCCAGGTGGGTACGCAGTATTTT.